This T cell receptor (beta chain) was recovered during a study of PD-1 blockade in classical Hodgkin lymphoma. Turning to the study itself: Intravenous nivolumab at 3 mg/kg was given to patients every 2 weeks.

This clone turned up a few times. TCRdb's table, derived via immunoSEQ multiplex PCR, lists solely in-frame clones and lacks some. Of about 18,000 clones in the sample, 75% are singletons; the top ten hold about 2.3%. The time point here: cycle 4 day 1 (C4D1), after more than five weeks of nivolumab. Each patient's relapse followed autologous stem cell transplantation, and brentuximab vedotin exposure varied. CD4+ T cells were purified from thawed PBMCs by magnetic negative selection. From germline, CDR1 is SGHTA and CDR2 FQGNSA. V lost 4 bases and J lost 2; bases outside the gene matches: 4. The CDR3 has 16 amino acids.

This receptor was taken from a human donor with classical Hodgkin lymphoma. This specimen was CD4+ T cells from blood, taken before the fourth cycle of nivolumab. The V call is TRBV7-2, the J call TRBJ2-3, with 12 bases matching TRBD2. Here the CDR3 reads CASSSGLAGHTDTQYF. The CDR3, as DNA: TGTGCCAGCAGCTCCGGACTAGCGGGGCACACAGATACGCAGTATTTT.